The text below deals with one TCR beta chain. Germline and genes here are mouse. Coverage ceases 4 residues before the CDR3 finishes, and the germline J gene fills in the end. CD4, CD8alpha, NKG2D, NKG2ACE and other markers were used to sort pooled cutaneous lymph node cells. This sample stems from a study of CD8+ T cells in alopecia areata. V was clipped by 1 base and J by 3 bases, with 12 bases between them. The CDR3 contains 15 residues. Per the germline V gene, CDR1 is NNHNN and CDR2 is SYGAGS (reference sequence). Following extraction, RNA underwent reverse transcription to cDNA, which served as the sequencing template. TCRdb's table, derived via immunoSEQ multiplex PCR, lists solely in-frame clones and lacks some. The sample shows 250,000 or so clones, none of them appearing just once.

V gene TRBV13-2 combines with J gene TRBJ2-5, with D possibly being TRBD2 (6 bases). Sequencing was performed on CD4+ T cells sorted from a lymph node. This clonotype originated in a C3H/HeJ mouse with alopecia areata. The MHC haplotype recorded for the strain is H2-k. The CDR3 is CASGDMGDRQDTQYF. The CDR3 bases that were read are TGTGCCAGCGGTGATATGGGGGATCGGCAAGAC.